This T cell receptor (beta chain) emerged from a study of cytomegalovirus exposure and HLA in healthy donors. The wider study: Out of fewer than 400 genotyped donors, roughly 78% belonged to the Caucasian-associated ancestry cluster. Whole-study findings and limits: In a later analysis, common viral pathogens appeared linked to several of the most significant clusters.

The CDR3 has 12 amino acids. The germline V gene encodes CDR1 GTSNPN and CDR2 SVGIG (reference sequence). The V end lost 5 bases, the J end lost 7 bases, and 9 bases lay between the germline ends. The PCR used 60 Vbeta and 13 Jbeta primers. Measured with immunoSEQ multiplex PCR; TCRdb has only the in-frame clones, and not every one. The data contain some 180,000 clones, around 78% of them seen just once; the ten biggest clones take up approximately 2%. This clone was recorded only once. The antigen remains undetermined. This rearrangement joins TRBV30 to TRBJ1-6; D gene unclear. The sequenced sample was PBMCs. The sequence was obtained from a man in his thirties or forties in good health and CMV-seronegative. The CDR3 sequence is CAWERVNSPLHF. The DNA of the CDR3 is TGTGCCTGGGAGAGAGTGAATTCACCCCTCCACTTT.